The table lists the clone carrying this T cell receptor (beta chain) with many counts. This specimen belongs to a study of T-cell reconstitution after alpha-beta-depleted transplantation in children. Trimming removed 1 base from V and 4 bases from J; junction bases left unmatched: 2. The CDR3 contains 14 residues. During its preparation, the TCRbeta library received unique molecular identifiers. TCRdb re-called the PCR reads through MiXCR, storing one row per CDR3 protein. The top ten hold approximately 6.6% of the sample, which has 200,000 to 250,000 distinct CDR3 sequences, approximately 10% seen once.

The chain links TRBV12-3 or TRBV12-4 to TRBJ1-1; the match to TRBD1 covers 8 bases. This receptor was identified in a human donor who donated a stem cell graft to a child with acute lymphoblastic leukemia. The sequencing here drew on PBMCs from the stem cell graft donor, taken from the stem cell graft. The CDR3 DNA reads TGTGCCAGCAGTTTAGGGACAGGGCTCACTGAAGCTTTCTTT. This codes for CASSLGTGLTEAFF.